This T cell receptor (beta chain) was observed in a study of early T cells in non-severe SARS-CoV-2 infection. The CDR3 extends over 16 amino acids. V shed 10 bases and J shed 4 bases, with 23 bases lying between them. Each cDNA molecule carried a unique molecular identifier. MiXCR was run by TCRdb on the 5' RACE reads, yielding one entry per CDR3 protein. The data contain around 50,000 distinct CDR3 sequences, roughly 13% of them singletons. This TCR came from an adult who was a healthcare worker with PCR-confirmed SARS-CoV-2 infection or an uninfected control (not recorded which). The chain joins TRBV12-3 or TRBV12-4 to TRBJ2-1; possible D gene TRBD1, 6 bases. Sequenced input: whole blood. The CDR3 region is CATAAESRGFYNEQFF. For the CDR3, the DNA is TGTGCCACAGCAGCAGAGTCCAGGGGATTTTACAATGAGCAGTTCTTC.